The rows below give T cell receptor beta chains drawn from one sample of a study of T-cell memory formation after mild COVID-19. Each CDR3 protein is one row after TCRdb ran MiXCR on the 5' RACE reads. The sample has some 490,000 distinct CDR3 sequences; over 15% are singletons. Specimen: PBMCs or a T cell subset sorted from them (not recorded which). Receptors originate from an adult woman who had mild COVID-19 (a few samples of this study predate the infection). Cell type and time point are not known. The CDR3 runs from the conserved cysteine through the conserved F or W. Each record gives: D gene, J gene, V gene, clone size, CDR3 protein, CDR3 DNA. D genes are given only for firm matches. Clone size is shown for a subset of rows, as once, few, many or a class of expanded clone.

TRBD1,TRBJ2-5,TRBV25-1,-,CASSESVSTGVRETQYF,TGTGCCAGCAGTGAATCGGTGTCGACAGGGGTGAGAGAGACCCAGTACTTC
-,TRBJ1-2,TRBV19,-,CASSIWGEDTNYGYTF,TGTGCCAGTAGTATCTGGGGAGAGGACACGAACTATGGCTACACCTTC
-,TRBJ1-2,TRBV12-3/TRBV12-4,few,CASSGTHYGYTF,TGTGCCAGCAGCGGGACCCACTATGGCTACACCTTC
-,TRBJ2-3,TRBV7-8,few,CASSFRGAPRQSTLNTDTQYF,TGTGCCAGCAGCTTTCGCGGGGCCCCCAGACAATCTACGCTGAACACAGATACGCAGTATTTT
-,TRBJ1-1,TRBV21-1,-,CASSKGRVRGETEAFF,TGTGCCAGCAGCAAAGGCAGGGTGCGAGGGGAGACTGAAGCTTTCTTT
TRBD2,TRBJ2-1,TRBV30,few,CAWSVRGLAGGPGEQFF,TGTGCCTGGAGTGTACGGGGACTAGCGGGGGGGCCGGGTGAGCAGTTCTTC
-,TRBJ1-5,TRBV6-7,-,CASSYSGQPNQPQHF,TGTGCCAGCAGTTACTCTGGACAGCCCAATCAGCCCCAGCATTTT
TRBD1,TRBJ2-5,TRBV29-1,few,CSVESSDRGRWETQYF,TGCAGCGTTGAATCCTCAGACAGGGGGCGATGGGAGACCCAGTACTTC
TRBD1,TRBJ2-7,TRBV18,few,CASSRDRPPSEQYF,TGTGCCAGCTCACGGGACAGACCACCTAGCGAGCAGTACTTC
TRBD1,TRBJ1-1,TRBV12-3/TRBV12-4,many,CASTPTGVGTEAFF,TGTGCCAGCACCCCGACAGGGGTAGGCACTGAAGCTTTCTTT
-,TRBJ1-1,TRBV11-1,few,CASSLRALTGNTEAFF,TGTGCCAGCAGCTTACGGGCCCTGACGGGGAACACTGAAGCTTTCTTT
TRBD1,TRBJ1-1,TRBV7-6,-,CASSSGTGGGTEAFF,TGTGCCAGCAGCTCCGGGACAGGGGGAGGCACTGAAGCTTTCTTT
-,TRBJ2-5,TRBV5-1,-,CASSLGPLQGGVVETQYF,TGCGCCAGCAGCTTGGGACCCTTACAGGGAGGTGTGGTAGAGACCCAGTACTTC
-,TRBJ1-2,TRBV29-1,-,CSVERDTRTGGYTF,TGCAGCGTTGAAAGGGACACACGAACAGGTGGCTACACCTTC
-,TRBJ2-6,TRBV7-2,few,CASSPLSSGANVLTF,TGTGCCAGCAGCCCCCTATCCTCTGGGGCCAACGTCCTGACTTTC
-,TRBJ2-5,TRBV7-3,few,CASSSHPRAETQYF,TGTGCCAGCAGCTCCCACCCCAGGGCGGAGACCCAGTACTTC
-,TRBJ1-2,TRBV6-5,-,CASISHRTGDYGYTF,TGTGCCAGCATCAGCCACCGAACTGGTGACTATGGCTACACCTTC
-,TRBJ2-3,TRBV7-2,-,CASSLALGGRDTQYF,TGTGCCAGCAGCTTAGCGCTCGGGGGCCGGGATACGCAGTATTTT
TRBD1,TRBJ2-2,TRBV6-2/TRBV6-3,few,CASSDRDRVSGELFF,TGTGCCAGCAGCGACCGGGACAGGGTCTCCGGGGAGCTGTTTTTT
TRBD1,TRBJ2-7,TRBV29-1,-,CSVAKTGGESYEQYF,TGCAGCGTGGCAAAGACAGGGGGCGAAAGCTACGAGCAGTACTTC
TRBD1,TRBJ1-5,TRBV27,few,CASTPTGNNQPQHF,TGTGCCAGCACCCCGACAGGGAACAATCAGCCCCAGCATTTT
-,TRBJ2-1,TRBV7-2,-,CASSLGPSPRGSNEQFF,TGTGCCAGCAGCTTAGGCCCGTCCCCCCGGGGAAGCAATGAGCAGTTCTTC
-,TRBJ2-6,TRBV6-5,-,CASSTSPQGAGANVLTF,-
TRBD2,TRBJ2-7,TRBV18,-,CASSPDLGLAGEQYF,TGTGCCAGCTCCCCCGACTTGGGACTAGCGGGAGAGCAGTACTTC
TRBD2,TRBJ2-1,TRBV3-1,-,CASGRLAGGVGNNEQFF,TGTGCCAGCGGGCGACTAGCGGGAGGCGTCGGCAACAATGAGCAGTTCTTC
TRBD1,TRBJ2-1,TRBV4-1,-,CASSQDRGQTYNEQFF,TGCGCCAGCAGCCAAGATCGGGGACAGACCTACAATGAGCAGTTCTTC
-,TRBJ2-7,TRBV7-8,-,CASRAGASSYEQYF,TGTGCCAGCAGGGCCGGGGCCAGCTCCTACGAGCAGTACTTC
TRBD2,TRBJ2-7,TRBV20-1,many,CSALSGSTYEQYF,TGCAGTGCTCTTAGCGGGAGTACGTACGAGCAGTACTTC
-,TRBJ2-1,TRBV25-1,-,CASSYVSGTDEQFF,TGTGCCAGCAGTTACGTTAGCGGAACCGATGAGCAGTTCTTC
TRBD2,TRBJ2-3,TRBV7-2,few,CASSLASGGRGTDTQYF,TGTGCCAGCAGCTTAGCTAGCGGGGGGCGGGGCACAGATACGCAGTATTTT
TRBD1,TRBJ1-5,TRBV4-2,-,CASSQDPDRGNQPQHF,TGTGCCAGCAGCCAAGACCCGGACAGGGGCAACCAGCCCCAGCATTTT
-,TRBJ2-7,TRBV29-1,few,CSVEQNYEQYF,TGCAGCGTTGAGCAGAACTACGAGCAGTACTTC
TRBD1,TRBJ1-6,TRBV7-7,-,CASSHGTVNSPLHF,TGTGCTAGCAGCCATGGGACAGTAAATTCACCCCTCCACTTT
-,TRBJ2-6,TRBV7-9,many,CASSLGQLSGANVLTF,TGTGCCAGCAGCTTAGGTCAGCTCTCTGGGGCCAACGTCCTGACTTTC
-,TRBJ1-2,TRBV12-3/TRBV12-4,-,CASTLQQGAPGGYTF,TGTGCCAGCACCCTCCAGCAAGGGGCTCCCGGTGGCTACACCTTC
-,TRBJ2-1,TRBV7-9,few,CASSHPPYNEQFF,TGTGCCAGCAGCCACCCCCCTTACAATGAGCAGTTCTTC
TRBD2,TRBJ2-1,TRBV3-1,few,CASSLGGLGYEQFF,TGTGCCAGCAGCCTCGGGGGGTTGGGGTATGAGCAGTTCTTC
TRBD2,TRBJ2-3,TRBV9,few,CASSVTSGNTDTQYF,TGTGCCAGCAGCGTAACTAGCGGGAATACAGATACGCAGTATTTT
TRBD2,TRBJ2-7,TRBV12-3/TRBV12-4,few,CASSHSGETYEQYF,TGTGCCAGCAGCCACAGCGGGGAAACCTACGAGCAGTACTTC
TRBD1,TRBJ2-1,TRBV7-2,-,CASGRGQNYNEQFF,TGTGCCAGCGGCCGGGGACAGAACTACAATGAGCAGTTCTTC
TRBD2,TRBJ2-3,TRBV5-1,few,CASSPGLVSFAADTQYF,TGCGCCAGCAGCCCGGGACTAGTCAGTTTTGCCGCAGATACGCAGTATTTT
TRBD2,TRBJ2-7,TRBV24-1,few,CATSRGLAVIYEQYF,TGTGCCACCAGTCGGGGACTAGCGGTAATCTACGAGCAGTACTTC
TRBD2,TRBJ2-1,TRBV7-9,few,CASSFGGGYNEQFF,TGTGCCAGCAGCTTCGGGGGGGGTTACAATGAGCAGTTCTTC
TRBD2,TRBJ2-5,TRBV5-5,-,CASSTPGTSGVETQYF,TGTGCCAGCAGTACCCCCGGGACTAGCGGGGTGGAGACCCAGTACTTC
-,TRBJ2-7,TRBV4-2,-,CASSQGPGGAYEQYF,TGTGCCAGCAGCCAAGGTCCGGGGGGCGCCTACGAGCAGTACTTC
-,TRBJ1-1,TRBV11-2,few,CASSSGGIEAFF,TGTGCCAGCAGCTCCGGGGGCATTGAAGCTTTCTTT
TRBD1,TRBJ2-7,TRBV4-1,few,CASSLEPRQGYEQYF,TGCGCCAGCAGCCTAGAACCTCGACAGGGATACGAGCAGTACTTC
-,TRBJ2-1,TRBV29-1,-,CSVEGAHNEQFF,TGCAGCGTTGAGGGGGCTCACAATGAGCAGTTCTTC